This note documents a single T cell receptor (beta chain) sequence. The data derive from a study of shared clonotypes between healthy human individuals. TCRdb's table, derived via immunoSEQ multiplex PCR, lists solely in-frame clones and lacks some. The data contain roughly 500,000 clones, more than 75% of them singletons. The CDR3 spans 15 residues. Germline CDR1 MGHRA, CDR2 YSYEKL. J gave up 4 bases and V 4 bases, and 7 bases lay outside the gene matches. The TCR comes from a woman aged 40 to 50 in good health. Some clones in this sample may be carry-over from other donors' samples. This rearrangement joins TRBV4-1 to TRBJ1-5, with 7 nucleotides matching TRBD1. Sequences were obtained from PBMCs. The CDR3 loop is CASSPRTGRNQPQHF. As DNA, the CDR3 is TGCGCCAGCAGCCCAAGGACAGGCCGGAATCAGCCCCAGCATTTT.